Following are 9 T cell receptor beta chains from one sample sequenced in a study of blood T cell repertoires in COVID-19. Only in-frame clones appear in the TCRdb table, and some are missing; sequencing was by immunoSEQ multiplex PCR. Here the sample spans 250,000 to 350,000 clones, approximately 83% being singletons. Material: peripheral blood. Every receptor here comes from a person aged 70 to 85 with COVID-19, enrolled during active disease.

V gene TRBV14 combines with J gene TRBJ2-1; 10 bases are shared with TRBD2. Germline lookup yields CDR1 SGHDN and CDR2 FVKESK. CDR3 length: 16 amino acids. V lost 1 base to trimming and J lost 6 bases; unmatched junction nucleotides: 6. As DNA, the CDR3 is TGTGCCAGCAGCCAAGTAAGCGGGGGGGCAACCAATGAGCAGTTCTTC. This translates into CASSQVSGGATNEQFF.

This chain links TRBV7-9 with TRBJ2-3; tentative D call: TRBD1 (6 bases). This CDR3 has 15 residues. Germline V gene sequence: CDR1 SEHNR, CDR2 FQNEAQ (reference sequence). The ends were cut back, 5 bases at V and 2 bases at J, with 14 bases in the middle. The CDR3 sequence is CASSPGTRFTDTQYF. In nucleotides, the CDR3 is TGTGCCAGCAGCCCCGGGACACGATTCACAGATACGCAGTATTTT. The variable domain in full, completed from reference TRBV7-9 and TRBJ2-3, reads DTGVSQNPRHKITKRGQNVTFRCDPISEHNRLYWYRQTLGQGPEFLTYFQNEAQLEKSRLLSDRFSAERPKGSFSTLEIQRTEQGDSAMYLCASSPGTRFTDTQYFGPGTRLTVL.

The chain employs TRBV5-1 and TRBJ2-1; TRBD2 matches at 12 bases. The CDR3 has 14 residues. Looked up from germline, CDR1 is SGHRS and CDR2 is YFSETQ. The trim removed 2 bases at V and 10 bases at J, leaving 4 bases unmatched. CDR3 sequence reads: CASSFGLAGNEQFF. The CDR3, as DNA: TGCGCCAGCAGCTTTGGACTAGCGGGGAACGAGCAGTTCTTC.

The chain recombines TRBV3-1 (or the pseudogene TRBV3-2) with TRBJ2-7, with 15 bases identical to TRBD2. The CDR3 has 19 amino acids. Looked up from germline, CDR1 is LGHDT and CDR2 is YNNKEL (reference sequence). V was pared by 0 bases and J by 4 bases, with 10 bases of the junction left unmatched. CDR3 sequence reads: CASSQDWGTSGRIGYEQYF. Here the CDR3 DNA reads TGTGCCAGCAGCCAAGATTGGGGGACTAGCGGGAGGATTGGTTACGAGCAGTACTTC.

The chain carries TRBV24-1 and TRBJ2-7; 8 nucleotides align to TRBD2. The CDR3 contains 16 residues. With V trimmed by 8 bases and J by 6 bases, 17 bases remained unmatched. In germline, CDR1 is KGHDR, CDR2 SFDVKD. The CDR3 DNA reads TGTGCCACCATGTCCACGAAGGCGGGAGGAAATGGCGAGCAGTACTTC. Amino acids: CATMSTKAGGNGEQYF.

The V and J genes are TRBV10-2 and TRBJ1-2, with 9 positions matching TRBD1. With 3 bases clipped from V and 4 bases from J, the junction kept 6 bases outside the gene matches. The germline CDR1 and CDR2 sequences are WSHSY and SAAADI. This CDR3 has 15 amino acids. The CDR3, as DNA: TGCGCCAGCAGTGAACAGGGGGCCCTCCGCTATGGCTACACCTTC. It is translated as CASSEQGALRYGYTF.

This chain uses TRBV12-5 with TRBJ2-1, with 11 bases lining up with TRBD2. Germline lookup yields CDR1 LGHNT and CDR2 FRNRAP. This CDR3 has 16 amino acids. V lost 4 bases and J lost 7; bases outside the gene matches: 9. The CDR3 bases are TGTGCTAGTGGTTCCCTAACTAGCGGGAGTGAAAATGAGCAGTTCTTC. Its translation: CASGSLTSGSENEQFF. Using reference TRBV12-5 and TRBJ2-1 for the parts outside the CDR3, the full variable domain is DARVTQTPRHKVTEMGQEVTMRCQPILGHNTVFWYRQTMMQGLELLAYFRNRAPLDDSGMPKDRFSAEMPDATLATLKIQPSEPRDSAVYFCASGSLTSGSENEQFFGPGTRLTVL.

Here the CDR3 DNA reads TGTGCCAGCAGTCCTCACGGATGGCTAGCGGATGGGGATACGCAGTATTTT. This translates into CASSPHGWLADGDTQYF. The V call is TRBV28, the J call TRBJ2-3; 7 nucleotides agree with TRBD2. Germline V lookup: CDR1 MDHEN, CDR2 SYDVKM. The CDR3 extends over 17 amino acids. Losses at the gene ends were 5 bases for V and 6 bases for J; bases not matched to a gene: 17.

This chain links TRBV27 with TRBJ2-3; a weak D match, TRBD1 (6 bases). V was clipped by 5 bases and J by 1 base, with 16 bases between them. The CDR3 length is 16 residues. The germline gives CDR1 MNHEY, CDR2 SMNVEV (reference sequence). Here the CDR3 reads CASSDRSLGGTDTQYF. The CDR3, as DNA: TGTGCCAGCAGTGACAGGTCTCTTGGCGGCACAGATACGCAGTATTTT.